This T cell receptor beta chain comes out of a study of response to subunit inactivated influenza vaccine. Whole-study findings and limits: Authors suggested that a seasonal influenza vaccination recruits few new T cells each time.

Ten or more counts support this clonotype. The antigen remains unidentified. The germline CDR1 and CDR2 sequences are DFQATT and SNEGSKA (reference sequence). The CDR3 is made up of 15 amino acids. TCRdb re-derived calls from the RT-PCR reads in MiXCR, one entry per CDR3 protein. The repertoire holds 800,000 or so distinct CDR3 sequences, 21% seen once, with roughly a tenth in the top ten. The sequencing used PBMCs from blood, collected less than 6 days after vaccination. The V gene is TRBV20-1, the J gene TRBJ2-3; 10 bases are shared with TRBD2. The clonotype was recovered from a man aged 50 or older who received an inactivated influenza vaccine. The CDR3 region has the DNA TGCAGCGTTAAACCCACTAGCGGGGGCACAGATACGCAGTATTTT. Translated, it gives CSVKPTSGGTDTQYF.